This T cell receptor (beta chain) was recovered during a study of cytomegalovirus exposure and HLA in healthy donors. Study background: The same platform was used for the 100 to 150 validation repertoires and the approximately 700 first-cohort repertoires, a later analysis reported.

This table comes from immunoSEQ multiplex PCR, and its TCRdb copy is limited to in-frame clones, with some not included. Among approximately 150,000 clones listed, approximately 91% were seen once. Germline CDR1 is MNHNS and CDR2 is SASEGT. Losses at the gene ends were 5 bases for V and 2 bases for J; bases not matched to a gene: 4. The CDR3 runs to 15 residues. The source of this sequence is a man in his late teens or twenties in good health and CMV-seronegative. This chain uses TRBV6-1 with TRBJ2-5, with TRBD2 identical over 11 bases. Sequenced: PBMCs. CDR3 residues: CASSPGTSGQETQYF. The CDR3 DNA reads as TGTGCCAGCAGTCCCGGGACTAGCGGACAAGAGACCCAGTACTTC.